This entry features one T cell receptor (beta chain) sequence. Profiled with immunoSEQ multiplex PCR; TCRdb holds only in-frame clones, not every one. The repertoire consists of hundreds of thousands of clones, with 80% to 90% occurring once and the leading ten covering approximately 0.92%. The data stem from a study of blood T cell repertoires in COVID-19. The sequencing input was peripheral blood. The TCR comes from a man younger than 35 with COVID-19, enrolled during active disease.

The CDR3 region has the DNA TGTGCCAGCACTTTACCTGGATGGGGAGTCTACGAGCAGTACTTC. Its translation: CASTLPGWGVYEQYF. The V gene is TRBV2, the J gene TRBJ2-7; D may be TRBD2 (5 bases). The germline gives CDR1 SNHLY, CDR2 FYNNEI. The CDR3 has 15 residues. V was clipped by 7 bases and J by 3 bases, with 19 bases between them.